This paragraph covers one TCR beta chain sequence. What antigen it recognizes has not been identified. Per-base quality was not reported, and no clone a single base away is much larger than it. Library generation was performed with the immunoSEQ multiplex PCR assay. TCRdb limited this immuneACCESS table to in-frame rearrangements with V and J called. A share of clones is missing; checked studies link under half to unresolved V genes, and the rest is unexplained. In all, the sample holds around 6,400 clones, and roughly 60% of those were seen once. About 55% of the sample lies in the top ten. These data originate in a study of circulating tumor DNA in untreated peripheral T-cell lymphoma (dated by TCRdb to the early 2020s). Paper-wide results and their limitations: Tumor-specific clonotypes were found in 75% to 80% of patients, coming from 85% to 90% of baseline tissues and approximately 61% of baseline serum samples.

From its cysteine to its phenylalanine, the CDR3 spans 15 amino acids. Only CDR3 DNA is held: 45 bases, read in frame from base 1. CDR1 and CDR2 (LGHNT, FRNRAP) derive from the germline V gene. To find tumor-specific TCR clonotypes, researchers sequenced baseline tumor tissue that had been collected prior to treatment. To monitor patients with peripheral T-cell lymphoma who were getting frontline treatment on a trial, the study applied next-generation sequencing to T-cell receptor sequences. The sample was tumor tissue. The rearranged chain carries TRBV12-5 and TRBJ1-3; TRBD1 might be the D gene, on 5 matching bases. The clonotype comes from a human donor with peripheral T-cell lymphoma. The DNA reads as follows: TGTGCCACAGGAGGCAGGGTTATTTCTGGAAACACCATATATTTT. Its translation reads: CATGGRVISGNTIYF.